What follows are 7 T cell receptor beta chains derived from one specimen sequenced in a study of OX40 agonist ivuxolimab in advanced cancers. Assay: immunoSEQ multiplex PCR; the TCRdb copy retains only in-frame clones and omits some. The sample holds 90,000 or so clones, approximately 87% seen once. Sequenced here: CD4+ or CD8+ T cells sorted from blood, sampled in a trial of the OX40 agonist ivuxolimab. The receptors shown here come from an adult with an advanced solid tumor such as melanoma, head and neck, liver or kidney cancer.

CDR3 loop: CASSRTANTEAFF. The CDR3 DNA reads TGTGCCAGCAGCCGGACAGCGAACACTGAAGCTTTCTTT. The chain combines TRBV11-3 with TRBJ1-1; D might be TRBD1 (6 bases). Germline assignment: CDR1 SGHNT and CDR2 YENEEA. The CDR3 extends over 13 amino acids. The V gene lost 5 bases and the J gene lost 1 base, with 8 bases spanning the gap. The variable domain in full, completed from reference TRBV11-3 and TRBJ1-1, reads EAGVVQSPRYKIIEKKQPVAFWCNPISGHNTLYWYLQNLGQGPELLIRYENEEAVDDSQLPKDRFSAERLKGVDSTLKIQPAELGDSAVYLCASSRTANTEAFFGQGTRLTVV.

This chain links TRBV7-2 with TRBJ2-7, with D tentatively TRBD2 (6 bases). The CDR3 consists of 15 residues. Between the trimmed V and J ends, which lost 7 bases and 3 bases, there was a span of 19 bases. Germline V gives CDR1 SGHTA, CDR2 FQGNSA. The CDR3 spells CASKTGLPPLYEQYF. DNA of the CDR3: TGTGCCAGCAAGACGGGACTCCCTCCCCTCTACGAGCAGTACTTC.

This chain links TRBV7-3 with TRBJ2-7, with 8 bases that match TRBD1. CDR1 is SGHTA and CDR2 is FQGTGA in the germline V gene. Trimming took 5 bases from V and 2 from J; bases not matched to a gene: 8. The CDR3 contains 15 residues. The CDR3 region is CASSAHRGRTYEQYF. In nucleotides, the CDR3 is TGTGCCAGCAGCGCGCACAGGGGGAGAACCTACGAGCAGTACTTC.

V is TRBV6-4 and J is TRBJ2-1; possibly TRBD1 for D (6 bases). Trimming cost V 6 bases and J 3 bases, with 12 bases left between them. The germline V gene has CDR1 MRHNA and CDR2 SNTAGT. This CDR3 comprises 14 residues. The CDR3 DNA follows: TGTGCCAGCAGCCCGGGACAATACTACAATGAGCAGTTCTTC. Its protein is CASSPGQYYNEQFF.

The J gene is TRBJ1-1, the V gene TRBV2; TRBD1 is a possible D gene (6 bases). The germline CDR1 and CDR2 sequences are SNHLY and FYNNEI. Trimming removed 4 bases from V and 3 bases from J, with 9 bases in between. The CDR3 runs 13 residues. CDR3 coding DNA: TGTGCCAGCAGTGTGCAGGGGTACACTGAAGCTTTCTTT. It encodes CASSVQGYTEAFF.

CDR3 bases: TGTGCCAGCAGCTTGGTAGATACGCAGTATTTT. Translating gives CASSLVDTQYF. The chain uses TRBV5-8 and TRBJ2-3, with unresolved D. V was trimmed by 0 bases and J by 5 bases, leaving 1 base between them. Germline-derived CDR1 and CDR2 are SGHTS and YDEGEE. This CDR3 contains 11 residues.

The chain couples TRBV18 to TRBJ2-7; the D gene is possibly TRBD1 (6 bases). CDR3 length: 14 amino acids. V lost 3 bases and J lost 5, with 14 bases in between. Germline V gene data show CDR1 as KGHSH and CDR2 as LQKENI. CDR3 amino acids: CASSPSRGSDEQYF. The CDR3 DNA follows: TGTGCCAGCTCACCCTCGAGGGGGTCGGACGAGCAGTACTTC.